This T cell receptor beta chain was recovered during a study of T cell clonality in common variable immunodeficiency. Generated by immunoSEQ multiplex PCR, the TCRdb table keeps only in-frame clones and is missing some. Found here are 15,000 to 20,000 clones, no singletons; the ten largest cover 6% to 8.5%. Study observations and caveats: In common variable immunodeficiency, TCR beta chains reportedly carried fewer deletions and N-nucleotide insertions. What drives increased CVID clonality needs T cell subpopulation sequencing. CVID subjects showed higher TCRbeta clonality than healthy controls.

Germline CDR1 reads PRHDT; CDR2 reads FYEKMQ (reference sequence). The CDR3 extends over 15 amino acids. V shed 4 bases, J shed 1 base, and the junction held 3 bases outside the gene matches. Remarks on this clone: Antigen: not known. The read is 3 residues too short to cover the CDR3 end, so that end is filled in from the germline J gene.

Patients and controls were mostly of Caucasian heritage. All CVID subjects were on immunoglobulin replacement for at least one year. The gene calls are TRBV13 and TRBJ2-2; 7 bases fit TRBD1. This sequence originates from a human donor with common variable immunodeficiency. Sequencing was performed on peripheral blood mononuclear cells. CDR3 DNA, as far as it was read: TGTGCCAGCAGCTCCTGGACAGGGAACACCGGGGAG. Its protein product is CASSSWTGNTGE. The CDR3 reads in full as CASSSWTGNTGELFF.